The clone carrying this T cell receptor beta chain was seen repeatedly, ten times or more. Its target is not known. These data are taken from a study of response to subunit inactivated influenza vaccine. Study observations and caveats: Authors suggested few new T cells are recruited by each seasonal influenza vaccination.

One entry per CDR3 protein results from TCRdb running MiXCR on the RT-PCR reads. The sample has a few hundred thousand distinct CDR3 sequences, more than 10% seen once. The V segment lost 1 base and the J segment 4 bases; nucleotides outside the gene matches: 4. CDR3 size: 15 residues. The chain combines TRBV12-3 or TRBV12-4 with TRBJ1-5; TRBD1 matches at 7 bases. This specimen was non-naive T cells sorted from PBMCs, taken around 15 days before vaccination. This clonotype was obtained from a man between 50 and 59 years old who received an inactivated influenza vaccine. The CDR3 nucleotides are TGTGCCAGCAGTTTAGGACAGGGCGATAATCAGCCCCAGCATTTT. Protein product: CASSLGQGDNQPQHF.